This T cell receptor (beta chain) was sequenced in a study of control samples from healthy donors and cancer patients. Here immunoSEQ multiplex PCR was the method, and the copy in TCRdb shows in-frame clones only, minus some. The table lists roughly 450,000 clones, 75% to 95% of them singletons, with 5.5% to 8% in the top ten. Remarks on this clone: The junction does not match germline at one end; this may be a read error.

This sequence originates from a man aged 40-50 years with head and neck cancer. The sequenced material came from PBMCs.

CDR3: CASSQDSWTGVGIF. The CDR3 DNA sequence: TGCGCCAGCAGCCAAGATTCTTGGACAGGCGTCGGGATCTTC. This chain links TRBV4-3 with TRBJ2-1; 7 nucleotides line up with TRBD1. CDR3 length equals 14 residues. Germline V gene sequence: CDR1 LGHNA, CDR2 YSLEER.